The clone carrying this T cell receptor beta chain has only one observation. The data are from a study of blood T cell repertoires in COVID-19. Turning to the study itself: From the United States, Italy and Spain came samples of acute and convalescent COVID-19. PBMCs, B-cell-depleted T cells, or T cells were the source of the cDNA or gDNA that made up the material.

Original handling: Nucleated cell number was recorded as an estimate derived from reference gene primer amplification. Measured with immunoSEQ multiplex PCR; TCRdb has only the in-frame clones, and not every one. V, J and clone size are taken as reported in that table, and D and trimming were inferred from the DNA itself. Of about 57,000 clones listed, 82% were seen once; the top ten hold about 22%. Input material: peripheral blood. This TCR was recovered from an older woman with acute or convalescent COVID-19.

The CDR3 reads CASSMAGGLYNEQFF. The CDR3, as DNA: TGTGCCAGTAGTATGGCAGGTGGCTTGTACAATGAGCAGTTCTTC. The rearrangement uses TRBV19 and TRBJ2-1; D uncertain. Germline V lookup: CDR1 LNHDA, CDR2 SQIVND (reference sequence). This CDR3 has 15 residues. V lost 3 bases to trimming and J lost 4 bases, with 13 bases between them.